This T cell receptor (beta chain) was captured by sequencing in a study of T cells in localized non-small cell lung cancer. This clone was seen more than once but under ten times. Its antigen is as yet unknown. Study results and limitations: Blood T cell density predicted longer survival; adjacent-lung clonality, shorter. Paired adjacent lung recovered a median around 60 of the top 100 tumor clones. Owing to sequencing of a solitary tumor region, heterogeneity cannot be discounted.

CDR3 length equals 15 residues. CDR1 is ENHRY and CDR2 is SYGVKD in the germline V gene. The ends were cut back, 5 bases at V and 3 bases at J, with 16 bases in the middle. This table comes from immunoSEQ multiplex PCR, and its TCRdb copy is limited to in-frame clones, with some not included. The table lists approximately 33,000 clones, roughly 85% of them singletons. V gene TRBV10-3 combines with J gene TRBJ1-2, with a tentative D call TRBD1 (5 bases). This TCR derives from a woman aged 35 to 70 with stage I lung adenocarcinoma. This specimen consisted of peripheral blood, obtained before any cancer treatment. DNA for the CDR3: TGTGCCATCAGTTCGGGCAGGGTGGGGCACTATGGCTACACCTTC. This gives the protein CAISSGRVGHYGYTF.